This T cell receptor beta chain was found in a study of human T cells and chemical hapten exposure. Study-wide background: Recorded diagnoses among the mostly female patients were alopecia areata, totalis or universalis. Notes on the study in general: Significantly greater numbers of large CDR3 similarity clusters came from expanded TCRs than from controls. After DPC sensitization, TCRs above 1 in 1000 frequency showed no change.

TCRdb re-called the RACE reads through MiXCR, storing one row per CDR3 protein. The profile shows about 110,000 distinct CDR3 sequences, around 34% of them singletons. About this clonotype itself: Its antigen is currently unknown.

Time point given: patch test 3, about 24 weeks after DPC sensitization. Treatment of the sample: therapeutic diphenylcyclopropenone sensitization with weekly scalp DPC. Every donor had alopecia and was 18 to 70 years old; all were suitable for DPC. This specimen was whole blood, taken in connection with sensitization to the hapten diphenylcyclopropenone (DPC). The TCR comes from a man aged 35 to 55 with alopecia areata. Some clones in this sample may be carry-over from other donors' samples.

The CDR3 sequence: CASSMTGQGVIVGYGYTF. The CDR3 coding sequence is TGTGCCAGTAGTATGACTGGCCAGGGTGTGATTGTCGGCTATGGCTACACCTTC. The chain uses TRBV19 and TRBJ1-2; D is possibly TRBD1 (5 bases). CDR1 is LNHDA, CDR2 SQIVND, per germline (reference sequence). This CDR3 is built from 18 residues. V was trimmed by 3 bases and J by 4 bases, leaving 24 bases between them.